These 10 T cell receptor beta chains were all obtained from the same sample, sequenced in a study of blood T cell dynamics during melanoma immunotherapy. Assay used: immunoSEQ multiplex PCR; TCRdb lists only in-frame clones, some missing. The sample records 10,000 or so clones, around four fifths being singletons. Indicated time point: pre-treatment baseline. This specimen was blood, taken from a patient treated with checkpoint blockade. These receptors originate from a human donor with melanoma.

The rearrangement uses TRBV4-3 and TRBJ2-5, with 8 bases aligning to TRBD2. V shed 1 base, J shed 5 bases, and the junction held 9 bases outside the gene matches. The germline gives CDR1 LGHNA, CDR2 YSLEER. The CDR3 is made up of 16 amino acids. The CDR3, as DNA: TGCGCCAGCAGCCAAGCGCCAGCGGGGGATGGGGAGACCCAGTACTTC. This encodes CASSQAPAGDGETQYF.

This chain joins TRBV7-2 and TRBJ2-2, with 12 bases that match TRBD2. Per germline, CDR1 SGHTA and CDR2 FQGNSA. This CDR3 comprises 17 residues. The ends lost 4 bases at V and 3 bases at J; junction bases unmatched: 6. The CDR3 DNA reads TGTGCCAGCAGCTCCCCTACTAGCGGGGGGCACACCGGGGAGCTGTTTTTT. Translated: CASSSPTSGGHTGELFF. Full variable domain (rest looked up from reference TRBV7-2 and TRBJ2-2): GAGVSQSPSNKVTEKGKDVELRCDPISGHTALYWYRQSLGQGLEFLIYFQGNSAPDKSGLPSDRFSAERTGGSVSTLTIQRTQQEDSAVYLCASSSPTSGGHTGELFFGEGSRLTVL.

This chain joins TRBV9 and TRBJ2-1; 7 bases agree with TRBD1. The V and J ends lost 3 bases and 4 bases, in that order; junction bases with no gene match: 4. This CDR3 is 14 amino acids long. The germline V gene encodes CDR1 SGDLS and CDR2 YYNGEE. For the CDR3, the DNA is TGTGCCAGCAGCGCCGGGACAGCTTACAATGAGCAGTTCTTC. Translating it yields CASSAGTAYNEQFF.

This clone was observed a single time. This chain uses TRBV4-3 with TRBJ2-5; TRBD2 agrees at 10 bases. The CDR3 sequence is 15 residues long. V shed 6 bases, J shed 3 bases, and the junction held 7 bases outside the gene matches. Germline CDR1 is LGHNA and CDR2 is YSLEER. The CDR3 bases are TGCGCCAGCAGTCTAGAGCGGGGGGGTGAAGAGACCCAGTACTTC. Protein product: CASSLERGGEETQYF.

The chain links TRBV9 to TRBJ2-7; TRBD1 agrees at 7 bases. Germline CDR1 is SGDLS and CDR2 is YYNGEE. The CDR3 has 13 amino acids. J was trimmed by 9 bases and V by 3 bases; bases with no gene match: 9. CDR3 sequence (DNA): TGTGCCAGCAGCGCCCACGACAGGGAACCGCAGTACTTC. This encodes CASSAHDREPQYF.

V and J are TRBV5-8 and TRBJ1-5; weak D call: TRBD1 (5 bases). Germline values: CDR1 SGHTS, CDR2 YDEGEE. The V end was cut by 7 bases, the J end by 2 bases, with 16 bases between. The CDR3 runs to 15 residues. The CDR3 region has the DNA TGTGCCAGCTCCCCTGACGGGGGACGCAATCAGCCCCAGCATTTT. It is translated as CASSPDGGRNQPQHF.

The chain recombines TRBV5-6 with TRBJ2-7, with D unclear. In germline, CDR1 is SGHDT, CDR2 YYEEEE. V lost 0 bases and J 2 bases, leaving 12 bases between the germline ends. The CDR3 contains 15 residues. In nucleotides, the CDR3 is TGTGCCAGCAGCTTGGGCCCATTATCCACCTACGAGCAGTACTTC. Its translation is CASSLGPLSTYEQYF.

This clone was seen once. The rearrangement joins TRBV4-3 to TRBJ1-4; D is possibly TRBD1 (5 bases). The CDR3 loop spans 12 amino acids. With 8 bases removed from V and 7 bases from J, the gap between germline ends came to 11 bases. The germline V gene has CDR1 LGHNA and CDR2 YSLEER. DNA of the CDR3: TGCGCCAGCGGGGCGCTGGGTGAAAAACTGTTTTTT. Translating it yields CASGALGEKLFF.

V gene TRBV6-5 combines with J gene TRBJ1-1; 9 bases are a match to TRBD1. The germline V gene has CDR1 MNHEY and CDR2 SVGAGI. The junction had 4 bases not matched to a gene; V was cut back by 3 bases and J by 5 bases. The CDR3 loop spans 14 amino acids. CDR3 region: CASSYAQGATEAFF. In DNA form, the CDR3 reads TGTGCCAGCAGTTATGCACAGGGGGCAACTGAAGCTTTCTTT.

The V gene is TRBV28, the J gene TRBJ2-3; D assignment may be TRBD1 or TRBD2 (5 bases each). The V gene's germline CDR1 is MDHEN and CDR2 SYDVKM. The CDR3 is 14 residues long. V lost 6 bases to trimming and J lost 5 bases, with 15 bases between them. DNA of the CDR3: TGTGCCAGCAGCCCTTGGGACCCCGGAGATACGCAGTATTTT. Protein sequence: CASSPWDPGDTQYF.